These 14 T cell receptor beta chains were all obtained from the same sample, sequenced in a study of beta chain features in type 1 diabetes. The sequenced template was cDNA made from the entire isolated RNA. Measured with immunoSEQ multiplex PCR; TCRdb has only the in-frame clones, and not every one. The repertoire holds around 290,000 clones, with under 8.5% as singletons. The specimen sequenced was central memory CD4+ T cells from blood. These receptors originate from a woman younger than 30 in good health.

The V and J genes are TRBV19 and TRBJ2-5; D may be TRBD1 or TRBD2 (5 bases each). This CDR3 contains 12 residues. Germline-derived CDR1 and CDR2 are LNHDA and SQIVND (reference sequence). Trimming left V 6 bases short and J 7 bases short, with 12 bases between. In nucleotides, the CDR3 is TGTGCCAGTAGCTCTTCCGGGGCGACCCAGTACTTC. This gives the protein CASSSSGATQYF.

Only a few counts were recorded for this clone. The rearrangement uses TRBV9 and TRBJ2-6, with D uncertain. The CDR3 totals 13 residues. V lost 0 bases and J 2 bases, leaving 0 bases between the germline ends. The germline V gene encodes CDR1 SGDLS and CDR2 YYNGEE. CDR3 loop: CASSVAGANVLTF. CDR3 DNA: TGTGCCAGCAGCGTAGCTGGGGCCAACGTCCTGACTTTC.

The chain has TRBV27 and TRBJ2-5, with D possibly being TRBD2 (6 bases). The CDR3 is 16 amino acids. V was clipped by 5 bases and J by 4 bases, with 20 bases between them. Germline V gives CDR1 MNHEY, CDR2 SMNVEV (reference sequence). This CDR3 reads CASSTLGRVGRETQYF. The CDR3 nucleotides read TGTGCCAGCAGTACCCTAGGGCGGGTCGGGAGAGAGACCCAGTACTTC.

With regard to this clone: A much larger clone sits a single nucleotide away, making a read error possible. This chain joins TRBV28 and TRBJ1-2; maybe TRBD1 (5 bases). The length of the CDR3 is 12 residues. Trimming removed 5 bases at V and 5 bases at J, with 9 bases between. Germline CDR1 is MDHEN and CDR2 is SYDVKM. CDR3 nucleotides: TGTGCCAGCAGTCCCGACAGATATGGCTACACCTTC. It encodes CASSPDRYGYTF.

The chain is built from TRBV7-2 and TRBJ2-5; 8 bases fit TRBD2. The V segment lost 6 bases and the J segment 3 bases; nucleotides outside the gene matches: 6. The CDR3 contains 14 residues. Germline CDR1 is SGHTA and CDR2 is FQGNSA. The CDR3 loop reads CASRQQLAEETQYF. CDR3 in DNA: TGTGCCAGCAGACAACAACTAGCGGAAGAGACCCAGTACTTC.

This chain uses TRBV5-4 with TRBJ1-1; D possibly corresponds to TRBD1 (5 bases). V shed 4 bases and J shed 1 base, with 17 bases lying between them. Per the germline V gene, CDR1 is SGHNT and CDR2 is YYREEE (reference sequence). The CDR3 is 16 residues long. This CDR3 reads CASSGGGTRGNTEAFF. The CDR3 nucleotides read TGTGCCAGCAGCGGGGGGGGAACGAGAGGGAACACTGAAGCTTTCTTT. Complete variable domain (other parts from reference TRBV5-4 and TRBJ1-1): ETGVTQSPTHLIKTRGQQVTLRCSSQSGHNTVSWYQQALGQGPQFIFQYYREEENGRGNFPPRFSGLQFPNYSSELNVNALELDDSALYLCASSGGGTRGNTEAFFGQGTRLTVV.

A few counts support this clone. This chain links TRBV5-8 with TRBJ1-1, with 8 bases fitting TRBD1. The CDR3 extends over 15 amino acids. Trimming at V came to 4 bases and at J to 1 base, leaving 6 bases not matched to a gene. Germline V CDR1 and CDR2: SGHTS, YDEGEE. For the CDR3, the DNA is TGTGCCAGCAGCACCCTCGGGACAGGGAACACTGAAGCTTTCTTT. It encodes CASSTLGTGNTEAFF.

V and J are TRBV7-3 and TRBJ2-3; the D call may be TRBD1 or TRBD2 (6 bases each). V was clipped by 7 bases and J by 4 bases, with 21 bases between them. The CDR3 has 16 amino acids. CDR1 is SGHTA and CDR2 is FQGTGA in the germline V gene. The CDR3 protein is CASTPGAGRGPDTQYF. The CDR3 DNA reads TGTGCCAGCACCCCGGGGGCGGGGCGGGGCCCAGATACGCAGTATTTT.

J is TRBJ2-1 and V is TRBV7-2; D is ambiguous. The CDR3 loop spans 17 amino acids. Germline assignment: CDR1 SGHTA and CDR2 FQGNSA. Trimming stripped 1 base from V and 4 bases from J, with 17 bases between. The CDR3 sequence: CASSLDRPRTGYNEQFF. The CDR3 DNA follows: TGTGCCAGCAGCTTAGACCGCCCGAGGACCGGGTACAATGAGCAGTTCTTC.

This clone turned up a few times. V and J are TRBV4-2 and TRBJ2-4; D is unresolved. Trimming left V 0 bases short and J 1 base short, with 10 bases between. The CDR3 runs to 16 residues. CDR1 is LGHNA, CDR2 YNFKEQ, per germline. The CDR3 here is CASSQEVGRAKNIQYF. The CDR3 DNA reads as TGTGCCAGCAGCCAAGAGGTGGGAAGGGCCAAAAACATTCAGTACTTC.

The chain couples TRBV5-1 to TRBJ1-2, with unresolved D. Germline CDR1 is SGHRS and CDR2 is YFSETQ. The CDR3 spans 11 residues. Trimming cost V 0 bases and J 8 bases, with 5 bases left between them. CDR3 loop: CASSLGVGYTF. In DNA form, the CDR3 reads TGCGCCAGCAGCTTGGGGGTCGGCTACACCTTC.

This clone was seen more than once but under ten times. CDR3: CASSSRVQPTNEKLFF. The CDR3 nucleotides read TGTGCCAGCAGTTCCAGAGTACAACCTACTAATGAAAAACTGTTTTTT. The chain recombines TRBV27 with TRBJ1-4; D is unclear. CDR1 is MNHEY, CDR2 SMNVEV, per germline (reference sequence). Trimming cost V 4 bases and J 2 bases, with 14 bases left between them. The CDR3 spans 16 residues.

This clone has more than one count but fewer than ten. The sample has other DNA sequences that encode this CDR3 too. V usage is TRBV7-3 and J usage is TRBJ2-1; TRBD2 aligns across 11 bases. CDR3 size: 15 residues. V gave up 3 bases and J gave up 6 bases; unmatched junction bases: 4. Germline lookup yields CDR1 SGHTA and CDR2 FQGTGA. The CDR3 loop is CASSFSGGASNEQFF. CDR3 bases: TGTGCCAGCAGCTTTAGCGGGGGGGCTTCCAATGAGCAGTTCTTC.

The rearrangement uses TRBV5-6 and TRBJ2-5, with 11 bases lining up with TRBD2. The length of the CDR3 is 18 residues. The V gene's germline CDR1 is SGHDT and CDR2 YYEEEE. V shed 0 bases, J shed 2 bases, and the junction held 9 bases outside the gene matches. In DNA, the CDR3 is TGTGCCAGCAGCTTGGCCCTAGCGGGGGGAACCAAACAAGAGACCCAGTACTTC. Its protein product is CASSLALAGGTKQETQYF.